These 5 T cell receptor beta chains were all obtained from the same sample, sequenced in a study of a mutant IDH1 vaccine in newly diagnosed glioma. The time point here: week 5, during vaccination. The vaccine gave 300 ug of a 20-mer mutant IDH1 peptide subcutaneously per dose. Profiling relied on immunoSEQ multiplex PCR, and the TCRdb table lists in-frame clones only, not all of them. The sample carries 39,000 or so clones, around 82% recorded once. These TCRs are of unknown antigen specificity. The sample was PBMCs, taken from a glioma patient whose treatment included an IDH1 peptide vaccine. The receptor source for this set is a man between 35 and 55 years old with glioma.

The rearrangement joins TRBV5-1 to TRBJ1-2; D is unclear. Germline V gives CDR1 SGHRS, CDR2 YFSETQ. CDR3 length: 14 amino acids. With 4 bases removed from V and 0 bases from J, the gap between germline ends came to 10 bases. The CDR3 sequence: CASSPLLSNYGYTF. The CDR3 DNA is TGCGCCAGCAGCCCGCTACTATCTAACTATGGCTACACCTTC.

This rearrangement joins TRBV6-5 to TRBJ1-1; D remains unclear. With 4 bases removed from V and 0 bases from J, the gap between germline ends came to 12 bases. This CDR3 is 15 amino acids long. Germline loops: CDR1 MNHEY, CDR2 SVGAGI. The CDR3 reads CASSSGRHMNTEAFF. DNA for the CDR3: TGTGCCAGCAGTTCTGGACGGCACATGAACACTGAAGCTTTCTTT.

This clone was seen just once. The chain has TRBV30 and TRBJ2-7; D may be TRBD1 or TRBD2 (6 bases each). V was trimmed by 5 bases and J by 7 bases, leaving 12 bases between them. The CDR3 has 11 amino acids. CDR1 GTSNPN and CDR2 SVGIG come from the germline V gene (reference sequence). This chain's CDR3 is CAWDGGREQYF. The CDR3 nucleotides are TGTGCCTGGGATGGGGGGCGAGAGCAGTACTTC.

The CDR3 protein is CASSVSRGYTF. The CDR3 DNA follows: TGTGCCAGCAGTGTATCGCGGGGCTACACCTTC. The chain links TRBV2 to TRBJ1-2, with D unclear. Germline V gene data show CDR1 as SNHLY and CDR2 as FYNNEI. The CDR3 loop spans 11 amino acids. Trimming took 4 bases from V and 8 from J, leaving 8 bases between them.

This clone came up a few times. J is TRBJ2-2 and V is TRBV2; D not certain. Trimming took off 3 bases at V and 1 base at J, with 9 bases between the two ends. The V gene's germline CDR1 is SNHLY and CDR2 FYNNEI. The CDR3 runs 15 residues. CDR3 loop: CASSDPVENTGELFF. The CDR3 nucleotides are TGTGCCAGCAGTGATCCTGTTGAGAACACCGGGGAGCTGTTTTTT.